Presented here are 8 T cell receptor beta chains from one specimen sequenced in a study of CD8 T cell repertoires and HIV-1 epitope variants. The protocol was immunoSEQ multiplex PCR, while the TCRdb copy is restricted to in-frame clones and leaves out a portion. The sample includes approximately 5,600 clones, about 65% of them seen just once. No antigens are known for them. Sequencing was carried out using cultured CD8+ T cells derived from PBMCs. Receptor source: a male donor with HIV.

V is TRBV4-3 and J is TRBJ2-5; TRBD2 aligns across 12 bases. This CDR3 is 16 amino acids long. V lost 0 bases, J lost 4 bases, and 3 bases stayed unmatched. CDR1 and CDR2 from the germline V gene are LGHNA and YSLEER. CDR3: CASSQDPSGGAETQYF. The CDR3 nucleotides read TGCGCCAGCAGCCAAGATCCTAGCGGGGGGGCAGAGACCCAGTACTTC.

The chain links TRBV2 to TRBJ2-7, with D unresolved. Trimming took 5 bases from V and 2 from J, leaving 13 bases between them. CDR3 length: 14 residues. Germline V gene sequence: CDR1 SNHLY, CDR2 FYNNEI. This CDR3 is CASSSDVSAYEQYF. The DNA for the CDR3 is TGTGCCAGCAGTTCAGATGTCTCGGCCTACGAGCAGTACTTC.

CDR3 protein: CASSGSAAYNEQFF. In DNA form, the CDR3 reads TGTGCCAGCAGCGGATCCGCGGCTTACAATGAGCAGTTCTTC. The chain employs TRBV9 and TRBJ2-1; D gene uncertain. This CDR3 contains 14 residues. The V end was cut by 3 bases, the J end by 4 bases, with 11 bases between. CDR1 and CDR2 (germline): SGDLS, YYNGEE.

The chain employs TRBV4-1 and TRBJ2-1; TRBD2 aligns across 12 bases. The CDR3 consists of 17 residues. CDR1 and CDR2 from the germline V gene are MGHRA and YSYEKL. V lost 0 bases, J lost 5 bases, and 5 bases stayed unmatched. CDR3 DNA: TGCGCCAGCAGCCAAGACCTAGCGGGGGGGCACGACAATGAGCAGTTCTTC. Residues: CASSQDLAGGHDNEQFF.

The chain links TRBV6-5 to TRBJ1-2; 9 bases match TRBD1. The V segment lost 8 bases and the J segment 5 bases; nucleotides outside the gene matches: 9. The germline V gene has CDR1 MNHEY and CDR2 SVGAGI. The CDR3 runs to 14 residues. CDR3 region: CASGRTGEGYGYTF. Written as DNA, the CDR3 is TGTGCCAGCGGGCGGACAGGGGAAGGGTATGGCTACACCTTC.

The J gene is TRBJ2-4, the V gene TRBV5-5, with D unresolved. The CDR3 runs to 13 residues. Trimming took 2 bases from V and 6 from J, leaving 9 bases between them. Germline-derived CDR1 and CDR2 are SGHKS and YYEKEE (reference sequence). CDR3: CASSFSSGNIQYF. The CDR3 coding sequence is TGTGCCAGCAGCTTTTCCTCAGGAAACATTCAGTACTTC.

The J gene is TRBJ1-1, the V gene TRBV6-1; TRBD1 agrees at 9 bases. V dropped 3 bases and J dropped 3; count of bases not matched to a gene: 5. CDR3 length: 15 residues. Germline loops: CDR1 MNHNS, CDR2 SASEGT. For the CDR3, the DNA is TGTGCCAGCAGTGAGGTTTGGACAGGGGACACTGAAGCTTTCTTT. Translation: CASSEVWTGDTEAFF.

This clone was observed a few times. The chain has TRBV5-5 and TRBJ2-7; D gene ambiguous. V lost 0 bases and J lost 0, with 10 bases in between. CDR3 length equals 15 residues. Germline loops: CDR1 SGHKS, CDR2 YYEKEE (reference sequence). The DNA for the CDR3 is TGTGCCAGCAGCTTGGCGTTCGGCAGCTCCTACGAGCAGTACTTC. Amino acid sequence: CASSLAFGSSYEQYF.